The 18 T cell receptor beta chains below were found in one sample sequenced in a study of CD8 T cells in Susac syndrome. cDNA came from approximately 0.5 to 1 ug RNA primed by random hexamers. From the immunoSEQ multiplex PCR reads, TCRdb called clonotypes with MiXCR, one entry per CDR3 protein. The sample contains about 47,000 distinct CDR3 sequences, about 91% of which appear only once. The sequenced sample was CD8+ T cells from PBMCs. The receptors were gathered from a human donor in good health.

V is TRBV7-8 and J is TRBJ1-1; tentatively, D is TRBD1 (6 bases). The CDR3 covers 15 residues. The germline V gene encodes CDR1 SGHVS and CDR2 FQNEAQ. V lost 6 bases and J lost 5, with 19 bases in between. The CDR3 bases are TGTGCCAGCAGTCCCCTTGGGGGGGCTTGGACTGAAGCTTTCTTT. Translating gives CASSPLGGAWTEAFF.

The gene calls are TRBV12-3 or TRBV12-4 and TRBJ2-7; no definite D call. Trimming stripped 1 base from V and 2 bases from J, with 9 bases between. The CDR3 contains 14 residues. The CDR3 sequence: CASSLGDLPYEQYF. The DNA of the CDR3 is TGTGCCAGCAGTTTAGGGGATCTCCCCTACGAGCAGTACTTC.

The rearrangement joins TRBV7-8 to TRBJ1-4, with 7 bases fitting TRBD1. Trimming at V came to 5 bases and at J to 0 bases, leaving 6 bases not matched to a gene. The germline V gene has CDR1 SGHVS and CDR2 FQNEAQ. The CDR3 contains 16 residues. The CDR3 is CASSLWDSSTNEKLFF. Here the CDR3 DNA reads TGTGCCAGCAGCCTATGGGACAGCTCAACTAATGAAAAACTGTTTTTT.

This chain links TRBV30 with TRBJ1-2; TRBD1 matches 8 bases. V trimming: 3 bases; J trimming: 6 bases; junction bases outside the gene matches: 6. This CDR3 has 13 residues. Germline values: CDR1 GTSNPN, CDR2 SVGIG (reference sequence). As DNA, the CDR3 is TGTGCCTGGAGCGCCGGACAGGGCGATGGCTACACCTTC. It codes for CAWSAGQGDGYTF.

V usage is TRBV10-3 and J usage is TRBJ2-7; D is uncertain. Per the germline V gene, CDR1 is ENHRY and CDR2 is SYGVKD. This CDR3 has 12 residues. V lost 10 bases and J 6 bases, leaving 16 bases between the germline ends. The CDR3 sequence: CATVDGGAEQYF. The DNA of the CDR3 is TGTGCCACCGTCGATGGCGGAGCCGAGCAGTACTTC.

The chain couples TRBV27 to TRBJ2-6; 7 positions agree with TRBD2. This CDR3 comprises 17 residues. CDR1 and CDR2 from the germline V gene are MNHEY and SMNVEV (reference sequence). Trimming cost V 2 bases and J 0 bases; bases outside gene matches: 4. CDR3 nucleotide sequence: TGTGCCAGCAGTTTAATCGGGGGGAGCTCTGGGGCCAACGTCCTGACTTTC. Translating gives CASSLIGGSSGANVLTF.

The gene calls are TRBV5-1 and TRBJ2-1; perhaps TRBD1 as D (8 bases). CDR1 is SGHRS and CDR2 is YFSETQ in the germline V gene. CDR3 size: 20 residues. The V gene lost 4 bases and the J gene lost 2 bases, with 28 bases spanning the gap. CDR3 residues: CASSGPDRVTSGATYNEQFF. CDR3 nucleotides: TGCGCCAGCAGCGGCCCGGACAGGGTCACGAGCGGGGCTACCTACAATGAGCAGTTCTTC.

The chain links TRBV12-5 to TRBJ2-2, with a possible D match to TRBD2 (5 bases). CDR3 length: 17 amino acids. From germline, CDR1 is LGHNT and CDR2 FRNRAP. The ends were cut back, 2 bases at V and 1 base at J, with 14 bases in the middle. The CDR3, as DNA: TGTGCTAGTGGTTTGAAAGACGGAGGATTGAACACCGGGGAGCTGTTTTTT. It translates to CASGLKDGGLNTGELFF. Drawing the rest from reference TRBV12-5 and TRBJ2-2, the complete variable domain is DARVTQTPRHKVTEMGQEVTMRCQPILGHNTVFWYRQTMMQGLELLAYFRNRAPLDDSGMPKDRFSAEMPDATLATLKIQPSEPRDSAVYFCASGLKDGGLNTGELFFGEGSRLTVL.

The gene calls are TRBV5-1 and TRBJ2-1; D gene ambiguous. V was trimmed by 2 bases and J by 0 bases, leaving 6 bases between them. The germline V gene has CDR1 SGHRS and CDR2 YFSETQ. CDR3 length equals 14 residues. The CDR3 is CASSFSGSYNEQFF. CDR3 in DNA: TGCGCCAGCAGCTTCAGTGGCTCCTACAATGAGCAGTTCTTC.

The CDR3 here is CASGPGFHEQYF. The CDR3, as DNA: TGTGCTAGTGGTCCGGGATTCCACGAGCAGTACTTC. The chain recombines TRBV12-5 with TRBJ2-7, with TRBD2 as a possible D gene (5 bases). The V end lost 5 bases, the J end lost 5 bases, and 10 bases lay between the germline ends. Germline V gene lookup returns CDR1 LGHNT and CDR2 FRNRAP. The CDR3 is made up of 12 amino acids.

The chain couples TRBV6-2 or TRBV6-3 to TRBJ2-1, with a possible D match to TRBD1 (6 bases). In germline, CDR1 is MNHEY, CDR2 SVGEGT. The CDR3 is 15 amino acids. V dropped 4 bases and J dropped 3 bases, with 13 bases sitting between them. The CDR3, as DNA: TGTGCCAGCAGTTCCACCGGACAGAGCTACAATGAGCAGTTCTTC. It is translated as CASSSTGQSYNEQFF.

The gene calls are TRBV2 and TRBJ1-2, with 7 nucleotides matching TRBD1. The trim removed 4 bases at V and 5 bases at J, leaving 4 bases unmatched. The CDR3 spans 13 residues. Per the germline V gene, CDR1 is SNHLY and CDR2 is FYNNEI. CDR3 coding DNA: TGTGCCAGCAGTGGTCGGGACAGTTATGGCTACACCTTC. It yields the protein CASSGRDSYGYTF.

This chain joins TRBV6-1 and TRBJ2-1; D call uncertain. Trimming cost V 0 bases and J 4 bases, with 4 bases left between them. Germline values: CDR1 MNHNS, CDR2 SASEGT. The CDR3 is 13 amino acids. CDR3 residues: CASSEAEYNEQFF. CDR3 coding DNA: TGTGCCAGCAGTGAAGCGGAGTACAATGAGCAGTTCTTC.

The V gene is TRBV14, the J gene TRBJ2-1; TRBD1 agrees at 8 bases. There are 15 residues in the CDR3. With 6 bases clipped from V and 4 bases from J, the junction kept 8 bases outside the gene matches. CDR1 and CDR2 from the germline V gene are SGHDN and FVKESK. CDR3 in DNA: TGTGCCAGCAGACATCAGGGGGCTGGATACAATGAGCAGTTCTTC. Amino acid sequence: CASRHQGAGYNEQFF.

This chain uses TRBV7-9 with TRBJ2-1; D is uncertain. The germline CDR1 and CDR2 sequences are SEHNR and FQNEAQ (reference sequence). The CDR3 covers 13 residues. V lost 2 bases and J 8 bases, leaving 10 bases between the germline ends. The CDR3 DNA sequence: TGTGCCAGCAGCTTAAGCGAAAGGGATGAGCAGTTCTTC. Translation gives CASSLSERDEQFF.

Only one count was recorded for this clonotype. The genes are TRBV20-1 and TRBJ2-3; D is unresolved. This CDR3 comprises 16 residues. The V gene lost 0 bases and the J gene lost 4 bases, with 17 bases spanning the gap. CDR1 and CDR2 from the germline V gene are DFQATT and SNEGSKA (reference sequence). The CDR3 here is CSARDPSGGDADTQYF. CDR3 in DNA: TGCAGTGCTAGAGATCCCTCGGGCGGCGACGCAGATACGCAGTATTTT.

For the CDR3, the DNA is TGCGCCAGCAGTCATGGGAGGGGGCCCTACAATGAGCAGTTCTTC. It codes for CASSHGRGPYNEQFF. The chain carries TRBV5-1 and TRBJ2-1; D is possibly TRBD1 or TRBD2 (7 bases each). The CDR3 totals 15 residues. The V and J ends lost 5 bases and 2 bases respectively, with 14 bases between them. Germline values: CDR1 SGHRS, CDR2 YFSETQ.

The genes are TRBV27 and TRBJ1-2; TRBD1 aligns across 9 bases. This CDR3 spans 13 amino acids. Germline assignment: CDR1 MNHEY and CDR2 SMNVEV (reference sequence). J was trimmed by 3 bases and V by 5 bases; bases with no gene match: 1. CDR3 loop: CASSGDRDYGYTF. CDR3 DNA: TGTGCCAGCAGTGGGGACAGGGACTATGGCTACACCTTC.